This T cell receptor beta chain is drawn from a study of a mutant IDH1 vaccine in newly diagnosed glioma. About the study: The week-35 safety follow-up was V12, and the week-47 study end was V13.

As for time point: week 47, end of study. Each dose of the vaccine consisted of 300 ug of mutant IDH1 20-mer peptide, with topical imiquimod. The astrocytomas were IDH1-mutant, ATRX-negative, and WHO grade 3 or 4. In this sample, this clone turned up a few times. Its matching antigen is unknown. The CDR3 loop spans 12 amino acids. Per the germline V gene, CDR1 is KGHSH and CDR2 is LQKENI. The ends were cut back, 1 base at V and 6 bases at J, with 5 bases in the middle. The protocol was immunoSEQ multiplex PCR, while the TCRdb copy is restricted to in-frame clones and leaves out a portion. This table has about 94,000 clones, roughly 86% appearing once.

The sample consisted of PBMCs, taken from a glioma patient whose treatment included an IDH1 peptide vaccine. The clonotype was recovered from a woman aged 50 to 60 with glioma. The chain joins TRBV18 to TRBJ2-3; D is possibly TRBD2 (5 bases). The CDR3 nucleotides are TGTGCCAGCTCACCACGAGGGGATACGCAGTATTTT. It encodes CASSPRGDTQYF.